This T cell receptor (beta chain) was identified during a study of cytomegalovirus exposure and HLA in healthy donors. The study's findings and limits: An analysis that was carried out later associated 16,000 or so TCR beta sequences with HLA alleles at 0.05 false discovery rate. Immune exposure information available was restricted to CMV serostatus.

The PCR contained 60 Vbeta and 13 Jbeta primers. Assay: immunoSEQ multiplex PCR; the TCRdb copy retains only in-frame clones and omits some. The sample includes roughly 200,000 clones, around 73% of them seen just once. On this clone itself: Its antigen is not known.

Donors consisted of healthy bone marrow donors. The ends lost 1 base at V and 2 bases at J; junction bases unmatched: 6. The CDR3 consists of 18 residues. The germline gives CDR1 SGHVS, CDR2 FQNEAQ. The receptor comes from a woman under 40 in good health and CMV-seropositive. V is TRBV7-8 and J is TRBJ1-4; 11 nucleotides align to TRBD1. Sequenced input: PBMCs. The CDR3: CASSLGTGGRTTNEKLFF. DNA of the CDR3: TGTGCCAGCAGCTTAGGGACAGGGGGCAGGACTACTAATGAAAAACTGTTTTTT.